The present entry profiles one T cell receptor (beta chain) with its context. The CDR3 covers 13 residues. Germline CDR1 is SGHTA and CDR2 is FQGNSA. The V and J ends lost 5 bases and 7 bases respectively, with 13 bases between them. TCRdb's copy holds only in-frame clones and misses some; the assay was immunoSEQ multiplex PCR. The data contain 95,000 to 150,000 clones, around 89% of them singletons. The sample comes from a study of radiotherapy plus CTLA-4 blockade in lung cancer. The V gene is TRBV7-2, the J gene TRBJ2-3, with no clear D. The source of this sequence is a human donor with non-small cell lung cancer that progressed on radiotherapy plus ipilimumab. The specimen was peripheral blood, collected from a patient treated with radiotherapy plus ipilimumab. The CDR3 loop is CASSPPLTNTQYF. As DNA, the CDR3 is TGTGCCAGCAGCCCCCCTCTCACGAATACGCAGTATTTT.